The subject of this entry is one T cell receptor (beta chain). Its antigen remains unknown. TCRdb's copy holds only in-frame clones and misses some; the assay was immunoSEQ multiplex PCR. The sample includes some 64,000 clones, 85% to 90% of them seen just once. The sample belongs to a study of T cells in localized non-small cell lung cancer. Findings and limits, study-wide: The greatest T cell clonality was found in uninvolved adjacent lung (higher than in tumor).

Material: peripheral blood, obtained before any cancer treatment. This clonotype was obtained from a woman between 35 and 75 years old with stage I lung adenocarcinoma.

The CDR3 here is CASSLARGGAGYEQYF. DNA for the CDR3: TGTGCCAGCAGCTTAGCTCGGGGGGGCGCGGGATACGAGCAGTACTTC. The chain is built from TRBV7-9 and TRBJ2-7; 8 bases are a match to TRBD2. The CDR3 length is 16 residues. Germline V gene lookup returns CDR1 SEHNR and CDR2 FQNEAQ (reference sequence). With V trimmed by 0 bases and J by 4 bases, 8 bases remained unmatched. Together with reference TRBV7-9 and TRBJ2-7, the CDR3 gives the full variable domain: DTGVSQNPRHKITKRGQNVTFRCDPISEHNRLYWYRQTLGQGPEFLTYFQNEAQLEKSRLLSDRFSAERPKGSFSTLEIQRTEQGDSAMYLCASSLARGGAGYEQYFGPGTRLTVT.